The 9 T cell receptor beta chains listed next were all sequenced from one sample in a study of post-analysis software for immune sequencing data (dated by TCRdb to between 2014 and 2016). Study-wide conclusions, independent of this receptor: Patients showed significantly higher frequencies than controls for about 5 TRBV segments, among them TRBV5-6, TRBV5-1 and TRBV20-1.

The library was built by means of PCR. The listed sequencing device is Illumina HiSeq 2500. To reduce PCR and sequencing biases, unique molecular identifiers were built into the TCR beta cDNA libraries. The raw public data were reprocessed by TCRdb itself: fastp quality trimming at Q25, MiXCR clonotype calling, in-frame beta chains only. Duplicate CDR3 protein sequences are folded into a single record with the most common DNA and genes. This sample has 150,000 to 200,000 distinct CDR3 sequences in its table, and around 28% of those were observed once. The ten largest clones represent around 1.5% of the sample. These receptors lack a known antigen. Sequences were obtained from blood. The receptor set was obtained from a girl aged 10 to 17 with multiple sclerosis.

This clonotype was seen more than once but under ten times. The chain recombines TRBV13 with TRBJ1-2; 9 nucleotides align to TRBD1. Germline CDR1 PRHDT, CDR2 FYEKMQ (reference sequence). CDR3 length: 12 residues. J was trimmed by 8 bases and V by 5 bases; bases with no gene match: 3. This chain's CDR3 is CASSRTGEGYTF. The CDR3 nucleotides read TGTGCCAGCAGCCGGACAGGGGAAGGCTACACCTTC.

V and J are TRBV29-1 and TRBJ1-2; D uncertain. The CDR3 runs 11 residues. Germline V gene lookup returns CDR1 SQVTM and CDR2 ANQGSEA. V lost 1 base and J lost 8, with 8 bases in between. The CDR3 nucleotides read TGCAGCGTTGAAGTAGGAGCCGGCTACACCTTC. It translates to CSVEVGAGYTF. Together with reference TRBV29-1 and TRBJ1-2, the CDR3 gives the full variable domain: SAVISQKPSRDICQRGTSLTIQCQVDSQVTMMFWYRQQPGQSLTLIATANQGSEATYESGFVIDKFPISRPNLTFSTLTVSNMSPEDSSIYLCSVEVGAGYTFGSGTRLTVV.

Worth noting for this clonotype: This may be a read error: a much more frequent sequence differs by one nucleotide. CDR3 sequence: CASSSGQPSTSEKLFF. Here the CDR3 DNA reads TGTGCCAGCAGCTCCGGACAGCCGTCAACTAGTGAAAAACTGTTTTTT. The chain uses TRBV7-9 and TRBJ1-4; D might be TRBD1 (6 bases). CDR3 length: 16 residues. Germline V gene sequence: CDR1 SEHNR, CDR2 FQNEAQ (reference sequence).

This chain links TRBV5-1 with TRBJ1-2; possible D gene TRBD1, 5 bases. The CDR3 totals 16 residues. CDR1 is SGHRS and CDR2 is YFSETQ in the germline V gene. Deletions cut 0 bases from V and 4 bases from J, with 16 bases between. This CDR3 reads CASSLDGVGTIYGYTF. CDR3 bases: TGCGCCAGCAGCTTGGATGGGGTGGGGACGATCTATGGCTACACCTTC.

V and J are TRBV7-8 and TRBJ2-7, with 10 bases that match TRBD1. The CDR3 sequence is 19 residues long. Trimming cost V 3 bases and J 1 base; bases outside gene matches: 15. Germline V lookup: CDR1 SGHVS, CDR2 FQNEAQ. The CDR3 DNA is TGTGCCAGCAGCTTCCCTGGACAGGGGGAACTAGCGGCATCCTACGAGCAGTACTTC. Translation: CASSFPGQGELAASYEQYF.

This chain links TRBV7-2 with TRBJ2-7, with 9 bases fitting TRBD1. This CDR3 contains 14 residues. Germline values: CDR1 SGHTA, CDR2 FQGNSA. V shed 5 bases, J shed 2 bases, and the junction held 4 bases outside the gene matches. The CDR3 sequence is CASSGGQGAYEQYF. DNA of the CDR3: TGTGCCAGCAGCGGGGGACAGGGAGCCTACGAGCAGTACTTC.

This clonotype has a count of ten or more. The V call is TRBV7-2, the J call TRBJ2-3; perhaps TRBD2 as D (8 bases). The CDR3 extends over 14 amino acids. Germline CDR1 SGHTA, CDR2 FQGNSA. V lost 6 bases to trimming and J lost 7 bases, with 17 bases between them. CDR3: CASSLSGTENTQYF. The CDR3 coding sequence is TGTGCCAGCAGTCTTAGCGGGACAGAGAATACGCAGTATTTT.

This clonotype was recorded many times. The chain recombines TRBV28 with TRBJ2-1; 15 positions match TRBD2. V lost 4 bases and J lost 1; bases outside the gene matches: 5. CDR1 and CDR2 from the germline V gene are MDHEN and SYDVKM. CDR3 size: 18 residues. The CDR3 loop is CASSSGLAGGRSYNEQFF. The CDR3 DNA is TGTGCCAGCAGTTCCGGACTAGCGGGAGGGAGGTCCTACAATGAGCAGTTCTTC.

On this clonotype: The junction departs from the called germline gene at one end, perhaps through a read error. The chain is built from TRBV3-1 and TRBJ2-3; TRBD2 matches 10 bases. Germline V gene sequence: CDR1 LGHDT, CDR2 YNNKEL (reference sequence). CDR3 size: 16 residues. The CDR3 sequence: CASSQLAGTSIDTQYF. CDR3 sequence (DNA): TGCGCCAGCAGCCAACTAGCGGGGACAAGCATAGATACGCAGTATTTT.